Each of the 30 T cell receptor beta chains below was sequenced from the same sample in a study of cytomegalovirus exposure and HLA in healthy donors. The PCR made use of 60 Vbeta and 13 Jbeta primers. Measured with immunoSEQ multiplex PCR; TCRdb has only the in-frame clones, and not every one. Of around 170,000 clones in the sample, 65% to 80% were seen once. Sequences were obtained from PBMCs. The receptors originated from a woman between 50 and 59 years old in good health and CMV-seropositive.

The rearrangement links TRBV7-2 to TRBJ2-3, with TRBD2 matching 10 bases. CDR3 size: 16 residues. The V gene's germline CDR1 is SGHTA and CDR2 FQGNSA. With 1 base clipped from V and 4 bases from J, the junction kept 5 bases outside the gene matches. The CDR3 protein is CASSLGQRGGADTQYF. CDR3 nucleotides: TGTGCCAGCAGCTTAGGGCAGCGGGGGGGGGCAGATACGCAGTATTTT.

For the CDR3, the DNA is TGTGCCTGGAGTGAGCAGGGGGGGAACACTGAAGCTTTCTTT. This sequence encodes CAWSEQGGNTEAFF. The gene calls are TRBV30 and TRBJ1-1; 7 bases are shared with TRBD1. Trimming at V came to 1 base and at J to 1 base, leaving 3 bases not matched to a gene. This CDR3 is built from 14 residues. Germline V lookup: CDR1 GTSNPN, CDR2 SVGIG (reference sequence).

This clone was observed a single time. V gene TRBV15 combines with J gene TRBJ2-1; D is perhaps TRBD1 (5 bases). The CDR3 is made up of 15 amino acids. With 11 bases removed from V and 3 bases from J, the gap between germline ends came to 20 bases. CDR1 and CDR2 from the germline V gene are LNHNV and YYDKDF (reference sequence). CDR3 residues: CAPHWQGLLYNEQFF. Written as DNA, the CDR3 is TGTGCCCCTCACTGGCAGGGCCTCCTCTACAATGAGCAGTTCTTC.

CDR3 amino acids: CASSLVPGSTGQGFNEQYF. The CDR3 nucleotides are TGTGCCAGCAGCTTGGTTCCCGGTAGTACGGGACAGGGGTTCAACGAGCAGTACTTC. This chain links TRBV5-5 with TRBJ2-7; the match to TRBD1 covers 10 bases. Germline CDR1 SGHKS, CDR2 YYEKEE (reference sequence). Trimming removed 0 bases from V and 5 bases from J; junction bases left unmatched: 17. The length of the CDR3 is 19 residues.

V gene TRBV30 combines with J gene TRBJ1-2, with D uncertain. The CDR3 spans 13 residues. The V gene's germline CDR1 is GTSNPN and CDR2 SVGIG (reference sequence). Trimming cost V 1 base and J 2 bases, with 8 bases left between them. This CDR3 is CAWSAGRNYGYTF. The CDR3 DNA follows: TGTGCCTGGAGTGCTGGCAGAAACTATGGCTACACCTTC.

This clone has only one observation. This rearrangement joins TRBV7-3 to TRBJ2-3; D gene unclear. There are 15 residues in the CDR3. CDR1 and CDR2 (germline): SGHTA, FQGTGA. Trimming cost V 1 base and J 0 bases, with 8 bases left between them. Here the CDR3 reads CASSLNAASTDTQYF. In DNA form, the CDR3 reads TGTGCCAGCAGCTTAAACGCGGCTAGCACAGATACGCAGTATTTT.

This clone has just one count. J is TRBJ1-1 and V is TRBV19; maybe TRBD1 (5 bases). V was shortened by 4 bases and J by 1 base, with 13 bases between the two germline ends. This CDR3 has 15 residues. Germline V gene lookup returns CDR1 LNHDA and CDR2 SQIVND (reference sequence). The CDR3 protein is CASSKTGVGNTEAFF. The CDR3 region has the DNA TGTGCCAGTAGTAAAACGGGGGTGGGGAACACTGAAGCTTTCTTT.

Only one count was recorded for this clone. The rearrangement uses TRBV19 and TRBJ1-1; 8 nucleotides match TRBD1. The germline V gene has CDR1 LNHDA and CDR2 SQIVND (reference sequence). This CDR3 has 16 residues. V lost 3 bases and J lost 1; bases outside the gene matches: 7. The CDR3 DNA follows: TGTGCCAGTAGTATCTCAGCAGGGGGCTGGAACACTGAAGCTTTCTTT. Translating it yields CASSISAGGWNTEAFF.

The rearrangement joins TRBV18 to TRBJ2-7, with 9 bases aligning to TRBD1. With 5 bases clipped from V and 5 bases from J, the junction kept 13 bases outside the gene matches. This CDR3 is 16 amino acids long. CDR1 is KGHSH and CDR2 is LQKENI in the germline V gene. In DNA, the CDR3 is TGTGCCAGCTCAAGGTGGTCGGGTACAGGGGGCCACGAGCAGTACTTC. This codes for CASSRWSGTGGHEQYF.

Regarding this clone: One end of the junction is discordant with germline, which a read error may explain. V and J are TRBV10-3 and TRBJ2-6; 7 bases are shared with TRBD1. The CDR3 extends over 18 amino acids. The V gene's germline CDR1 is ENHRY and CDR2 SYGVKD. CDR3: CAISERDREWSGANGLTF. In DNA form, the CDR3 reads TGTGCCATCAGTGAGCGAGACAGGGAATGGTCTGGGGCCAACGGCCTGACTTTC.

The chain joins TRBV19 to TRBJ2-7, with D perhaps matching TRBD1 (5 bases). The germline CDR1 and CDR2 sequences are LNHDA and SQIVND (reference sequence). The length of the CDR3 is 14 residues. V was shortened by 5 bases and J by 0 bases, with 11 bases between the two germline ends. CDR3 nucleotide sequence: TGTGCCAGTAGTCCCACAGGCGGCTCCTACGAGCAGTACTTC. Translation gives CASSPTGGSYEQYF.

J is TRBJ2-7 and V is TRBV18, with TRBD2 identical over 7 bases. The CDR3 is 14 amino acids. Germline CDR1 KGHSH, CDR2 LQKENI. Trimming removed 3 bases from V and 0 bases from J; junction bases left unmatched: 2. DNA of the CDR3: TGTGCCAGCTCACCGGGGGAGGGCTCCTACGAGCAGTACTTC. Translating it yields CASSPGEGSYEQYF.

The chain is built from TRBV27 and TRBJ2-1; D may be TRBD1 (6 bases). The CDR3 is 16 residues long. Trimming took off 4 bases at V and 2 bases at J, with 15 bases between the two ends. The germline gives CDR1 MNHEY, CDR2 SMNVEV (reference sequence). In nucleotides, the CDR3 is TGTGCCAGCAGTTCTAACCTGAAGGGGGCCTACAATGAGCAGTTCTTC. Translating it yields CASSSNLKGAYNEQFF.

The chain combines TRBV28 with TRBJ1-1, with a tentative D call TRBD1 (5 bases). Between the trimmed V and J ends, which lost 1 base and 1 base, there was a span of 13 bases. The CDR3 totals 16 residues. Germline CDR1 is MDHEN and CDR2 is SYDVKM. The CDR3 DNA reads TGTGCCAGCAGTTTATTCACAGGAAACACGAACACTGAAGCTTTCTTT. Amino acid sequence: CASSLFTGNTNTEAFF.

On this clone: The sample holds other DNA sequences that translate to the same CDR3. The V gene is TRBV11-2, the J gene TRBJ1-3; weak D call: TRBD1 (5 bases). Germline CDR1 and CDR2: SGHAT and FQNNGV. Trimming took off 3 bases at V and 0 bases at J, with 9 bases between the two ends. The CDR3 has 15 amino acids. CDR3 amino acids: CASSLGGGSGNTIYF. The CDR3 coding sequence is TGTGCCAGCAGCTTGGGGGGAGGCTCTGGAAACACCATATATTTT.

The chain uses TRBV7-3 and TRBJ2-2, with TRBD2 as a possible D gene (6 bases). V shed 6 bases and J shed 2 bases, with 16 bases lying between them. The germline gives CDR1 SGHTA, CDR2 FQGTGA. The CDR3 totals 16 residues. For the CDR3, the DNA is TGTGCCAGCAGTCCCACGGGGGTGGTCAACACCGGGGAGCTGTTTTTT. It specifies CASSPTGVVNTGELFF.

This clone appeared once. J is TRBJ2-5 and V is TRBV28; 10 bases match TRBD1. Per the germline V gene, CDR1 is MDHEN and CDR2 is SYDVKM. This CDR3 has 17 residues. V lost 4 bases to trimming and J lost 5 bases; unmatched junction nucleotides: 13. DNA for the CDR3: TGTGCCAGCAGTTGGATCCGGGACAGGGGCCCTAGGGAGACCCAGTACTTC. It encodes CASSWIRDRGPRETQYF. The variable domain in full, completed from reference TRBV28 and TRBJ2-5, reads DVKVTQSSRYLVKRTGEKVFLECVQDMDHENMFWYRQDPGLGLRLIYFSYDVKMKEKGDIPEGYSVSREKKERFSLILESASTNQTSMYLCASSWIRDRGPRETQYFGPGTRLLVL.

The chain uses TRBV30 and TRBJ2-7; D might be TRBD2 (6 bases). The CDR3 has 14 amino acids. Germline V lookup: CDR1 GTSNPN, CDR2 SVGIG (reference sequence). V shed 6 bases and J shed 0 bases, with 15 bases lying between them. CDR3 in DNA: TGTGCCTGCCTGGGACTTCGATCCTCCTACGAGCAGTACTTC. This gives the protein CACLGLRSSYEQYF.

The J gene is TRBJ2-3, the V gene TRBV19; TRBD2 aligns across 8 bases. Germline V gene data show CDR1 as LNHDA and CDR2 as SQIVND (reference sequence). This CDR3 spans 15 amino acids. Trimming took 4 bases from V and 1 from J; bases not matched to a gene: 4. CDR3 DNA: TGTGCCAGTAGTACCCTCGGGGGGGGCACAGATACGCAGTATTTT. This encodes CASSTLGGGTDTQYF. The full variable domain, rest sourced from reference TRBV19 and TRBJ2-3, is DGGITQSPKYLFRKEGQNVTLSCEQNLNHDAMYWYRQDPGQGLRLIYYSQIVNDFQKGDIAEGYSVSREKKESFPLTVTSAQKNPTAFYLCASSTLGGGTDTQYFGPGTRLTVL.

This chain connects TRBV10-2 to TRBJ1-3; 7 bases fit TRBD1. The germline CDR1 and CDR2 sequences are WSHSY and SAAADI. CDR3 size: 15 residues. Trimming at V came to 2 bases and at J to 4 bases, leaving 5 bases not matched to a gene. CDR3 residues: CASSEEGARGNTIYF. The CDR3 nucleotides read TGCGCCAGCAGTGAGGAGGGGGCTCGAGGAAACACCATATATTTT.

This clone was counted a few times. CDR3 protein: CASSHGNSHGPSGGYTF. The CDR3, as DNA: TGCGCCAGCAGCCACGGCAACAGTCACGGACCCTCGGGAGGCTACACCTTC. The chain joins TRBV4-1 to TRBJ1-2; D is uncertain. Deletions cut 3 bases from V and 8 bases from J, with 25 bases between. CDR1 is MGHRA and CDR2 is YSYEKL in the germline V gene. This CDR3 is built from 17 residues.

The chain links TRBV7-9 to TRBJ2-5; 9 positions agree with TRBD1. The trim removed 1 base at V and 5 bases at J, leaving 5 bases unmatched. CDR1 and CDR2 (germline): SEHNR, FQNEAQ (reference sequence). The CDR3 extends over 15 amino acids. DNA for the CDR3: TGTGCCAGCAGCTTAGGGACAGGGGTATCGGAGACCCAGTACTTC. It translates to CASSLGTGVSETQYF.

The chain joins TRBV9 to TRBJ1-1; tentatively, D is TRBD1 (6 bases). The CDR3 sequence is 15 residues long. Trimming took 0 bases from V and 0 from J, leaving 9 bases between them. Germline values: CDR1 SGDLS, CDR2 YYNGEE. The CDR3 nucleotides are TGTGCCAGCAGCGTAGGGGACACTATGAACACTGAAGCTTTCTTT. It codes for CASSVGDTMNTEAFF.

The rearrangement uses TRBV5-4 and TRBJ2-7, with 16 bases lining up with TRBD2. Germline assignment: CDR1 SGHNT and CDR2 YYREEE (reference sequence). Losses at the gene ends were 4 bases for V and 0 bases for J; bases not matched to a gene: 4. The CDR3 spans 17 residues. Here the CDR3 DNA reads TGTGCCAGCAGCCCCGGGACTAGCGGGAGGGTCTCCTACGAGCAGTACTTC. This translates into CASSPGTSGRVSYEQYF.

In its sample, this clone was seen a few times. The rearrangement joins TRBV30 to TRBJ1-1, with a tentative D call TRBD1 (5 bases). Trimming took off 5 bases at V and 3 bases at J, with 7 bases between the two ends. Looked up from germline, CDR1 is GTSNPN and CDR2 is SVGIG (reference sequence). The CDR3 has 11 amino acids. The CDR3 sequence is CAWGGYTEAFF. The CDR3 DNA sequence: TGTGCCTGGGGGGGGTACACTGAAGCTTTCTTT.

The rearrangement links TRBV2 to TRBJ1-2; 9 nucleotides align to TRBD1. The V and J ends lost 5 bases and 8 bases, in that order; junction bases with no gene match: 12. Germline V lookup: CDR1 SNHLY, CDR2 FYNNEI. The CDR3 sequence is 15 residues long. CDR3 sequence (DNA): TGTGCCAGCAGTCCAAACATACAGGGGGCGGTCGGCTACACCTTC. The encoded protein is CASSPNIQGAVGYTF.

This chain uses TRBV6-4 with TRBJ1-2; D gene uncertain. The CDR3 consists of 14 residues. The V and J ends lost 2 bases and 6 bases respectively, with 13 bases between them. Germline V gives CDR1 MRHNA, CDR2 SNTAGT. Here the CDR3 reads CASSDPGRSDGYTF. The CDR3 DNA reads TGTGCCAGCAGTGACCCCGGGAGGAGCGATGGCTACACCTTC.

This chain uses TRBV7-2 with TRBJ2-1; TRBD1 might be the D (6 bases). The CDR3 extends over 16 amino acids. V shed 0 bases and J shed 1 base, with 10 bases lying between them. The V gene's germline CDR1 is SGHTA and CDR2 FQGNSA. This chain's CDR3 is CASSLAGARSYNEQFF. In DNA form, the CDR3 reads TGTGCCAGCAGCTTAGCGGGGGCCCGTTCCTACAATGAGCAGTTCTTC.

V usage is TRBV23-1 and J usage is TRBJ1-4, with 11 bases that match TRBD1. TRBV23-1 belongs to the ORF category, with a function that is uncertain. The CDR3 totals 23 residues. The trim removed 4 bases at V and 0 bases at J, leaving 22 bases unmatched. The CDR3 DNA follows: TGCGCCAGCAGTCGCATCCGGGGACAGGGGGTTAATCGAGGAAGTGCAACTAATGAAAAACTGTTTTTT. It is translated as CASSRIRGQGVNRGSATNEKLFF.

This clone was seen only a few times. This chain connects TRBV7-9 to TRBJ1-3; weak D call: TRBD1 (6 bases). V was shortened by 4 bases and J by 3 bases, with 13 bases between the two germline ends. Germline V gives CDR1 SEHNR, CDR2 FQNEAQ (reference sequence). CDR3 length: 15 amino acids. CDR3 coding DNA: TGTGCCAGCAGCTCCACCGGGACAAGTGGAAACACCATATATTTT. Amino acid sequence: CASSSTGTSGNTIYF. The complete variable domain, with remaining parts taken from reference TRBV7-9 and TRBJ1-3, reads DTGVSQNPRHKITKRGQNVTFRCDPISEHNRLYWYRQTLGQGPEFLTYFQNEAQLEKSRLLSDRFSAERPKGSFSTLEIQRTEQGDSAMYLCASSSTGTSGNTIYFGEGSWLTVV.